This T cell receptor (beta chain) was captured in a study of human T cells and chemical hapten exposure. The time point denotes: patch test 3, about 24 weeks after DPC sensitization. Treatment reported: therapeutic diphenylcyclopropenone sensitization with weekly scalp DPC. Germline trimming cut 0 bases from V and 8 bases from J; bases unmatched to any gene: 5. Germline V gene data show CDR1 as LGHNA and CDR2 as YNFKEQ. CDR3 length: 16 amino acids. Individual cDNA molecules had unique molecular identifiers attached to them by the library. MiXCR was run by TCRdb on the RACE reads, yielding one entry per CDR3 protein. This table has around 130,000 distinct CDR3 sequences, roughly 10% appearing once.

The specimen was whole blood, collected in connection with sensitization to the hapten diphenylcyclopropenone (DPC). This chain joins TRBV4-2 and TRBJ2-3, with TRBD2 matching 13 bases. The clonotype comes from a woman between 50 and 59 years old with alopecia areata. Some clones in this sample may be carry-over from other donors' samples. The CDR3 region is CASSQDLTSGRGTQYF. The CDR3 nucleotides read TGTGCCAGCAGCCAAGATCTTACTAGCGGGAGGGGTACGCAGTATTTT.